This T cell receptor beta chain appears in the sequencing data of a study of T cells in Graves' hyperthyroidism and ophthalmopathy. Findings and limits, study-wide: Most thyroid clonotypes that were expanded above 0.001 also turned up in blood.

Notes on this clonotype: No antigen is known for it.

This CDR3 is built from 18 residues. Germline assignment: CDR1 MDHEN and CDR2 SYDVKM. Unmatched junction bases numbered 16, after V lost 1 base and J lost 9 bases. Researchers amplified the TCR beta CDR3 regions from RNA transcripts. First-round RT-PCR targeting the TCR CDR3 was performed with the HTBI primer set. Using its own MiXCR run on the multiplex PCR reads, TCRdb lists one record per CDR3 protein. This sample has about 720,000 distinct CDR3 sequences, with roughly 15% found just once. Disease duration under 2 months; hyperthyroidism patients were aged 18 to 65. Used for diagnoses were clinical symptoms, serum thyroxine and TRAb, thyroid ultrasound and orbital computed tomography.

The chain joins TRBV28 to TRBJ2-1; 9 bases are a match to TRBD2. The receptor's source is a man aged 18 to 29 with Graves' hyperthyroidism. Sequencing was done on a sample of blood. The chain's CDR3 is CASSLYSPGLALGGEQFF. CDR3 nucleotides: TGTGCCAGCAGTTTATACTCTCCGGGACTAGCCCTGGGTGGTGAGCAGTTCTTC.